This T cell receptor beta chain came from a study of beta chain features in type 1 diabetes. Reverse transcribing all isolated RNA meant expressed TCRB transcripts were sequenced. The repertoire was sequenced with immunoSEQ multiplex PCR; TCRdb's copy has only in-frame clones and lacks some. The sample lists roughly 500,000 clones; roughly 31% were seen once. J was trimmed by 4 bases and V by 6 bases; bases with no gene match: 1. The CDR3 extends over 13 amino acids. Germline V gene sequence: CDR1 ENHRY, CDR2 SYGVKD. This clone was counted a few times. This sequence joins TRBV10-3 and TRBJ2-7, with 12 bases aligning to TRBD1. The source of this sequence is a man younger than 30 in good health. Sequencing used naive CD4+ T cells from blood. The CDR3 DNA sequence: TGTGCCATCAGGGGACAGGGGGCTTACGAGCAGTACTTC. Its protein is CAIRGQGAYEQYF.